These T cell receptor beta chains were read from a single sample in a study of cytomegalovirus exposure and HLA in healthy donors. Data came from immunoSEQ multiplex PCR; TCRdb stores just in-frame clones and leaves some out. The table lists some 320,000 clones, roughly 90% of them singletons. Sequencing was carried out using PBMCs. These receptors originate from a woman between 25 and 40 years old in good health and CMV-seropositive. Each CDR3 is given without its conserved first and last residue.

J gene: TRBJ1-2
V gene: TRBV18
CDR3 protein: ASSPGRGRDYGYT

J gene: TRBJ2-2
V gene: TRBV4-1
CDR3 protein: ASSQDRGWSRELF

J gene: TRBJ1-1
V gene: TRBV7-6
CDR3 protein: ASSLPDQGLSNTEAF

J gene: TRBJ2-3
V gene: TRBV10-3
CDR3 protein: AISAIEGGWNTQY

J gene: TRBJ1-2
V gene: TRBV28
CDR3 protein: ASSYRGSDYGYT

J gene: TRBJ1-2
V gene: TRBV7-9
CDR3 protein: ASSSMPREVYGYT

J gene: TRBJ2-2
V gene: TRBV27
CDR3 protein: ASSWSLRGGGYTGELF

J gene: TRBJ2-5
V gene: TRBV29-1
CDR3 protein: STLWGLAGETQY

J gene: TRBJ2-2
V gene: TRBV9
CDR3 protein: ASSLPTGSGTSGKYTGELF

J gene: TRBJ2-5
V gene: TRBV6-5
CDR3 protein: ASSTQGLRETQY

J gene: TRBJ2-5
V gene: TRBV7-8
CDR3 protein: ASSLVRAETQY

J gene: TRBJ1-1
V gene: TRBV27
CDR3 protein: ASSLSPGRVWNTEAF

J gene: TRBJ2-1
V gene: TRBV19
CDR3 protein: ASSILAGGSREQF

J gene: TRBJ1-2
V gene: TRBV2
CDR3 protein: ASSADRGRIYGYT

J gene: TRBJ1-5
V gene: TRBV7-2
CDR3 protein: ASSLTGQGLGEQPQH

J gene: TRBJ1-1
V gene: TRBV9
CDR3 protein: ASGGTGRTEAF

J gene: TRBJ1-6
V gene: TRBV5-1
CDR3 protein: ASSYGQREEYNSPLH